This paragraph covers one T cell receptor beta chain sequence. Its antigen is not known. Employing constant-segment primers, 5'RACE generated TCR alpha and TCR beta cDNA libraries bearing sample barcodes and UMIs. Each CDR3 protein gets one entry after TCRdb re-called the 5' RACE reads with MiXCR. The sample has 350,000 or so distinct CDR3 sequences, 20% to 25% seen once. The data were taken from a study of T-cell memory formation after mild COVID-19. General study results and limits: The study found contracting CD4+ clones mainly in CM and EM and contracting CD8+ clones in EMRA.

The TCR was taken from a man aged 18 to 29 who had mild COVID-19 (a few samples of this study predate the infection). Cell type and time point are not known. The sequencing sample was made of PBMCs or a T cell subset sorted from them (not recorded which).

The CDR3 here is CASRAGTGSSYEQYV. In nucleotides, the CDR3 is TGTGCCAGCAGGGCCGGGACAGGGAGCTCCTACGAGCAGTACGTC. V and J are TRBV6-1 and TRBJ2-7; 9 positions match TRBD1. Trimming removed 6 bases from V and 0 bases from J; junction bases left unmatched: 6. This CDR3 is built from 15 residues. CDR1 and CDR2 from the germline V gene are MNHNS and SASEGT.